The sequence of this T cell receptor beta chain was determined in a study of T-cell reconstitution after alpha-beta-depleted transplantation in children. Trimming took 7 bases from V and 0 from J, leaving 16 bases between them. The CDR3 is made up of 15 amino acids. CDR1 is SQVTM and CDR2 is ANQGSEA in the germline V gene. Unique molecular identifiers were used in preparing the TCRbeta library. Each CDR3 protein gets one entry after TCRdb re-called the PCR reads with MiXCR. The table includes approximately 520,000 distinct CDR3 sequences, about 30% detected once. V is TRBV29-1 and J is TRBJ1-5; D not certain. The clonotype was recovered from a human donor who donated a stem cell graft to a child with aplastic anemia. The sequenced sample was PBMCs from the stem cell graft donor, obtained from the stem cell graft. CDR3 in DNA: TGCAGCGCCTCCCCTGCTGGAGATAGCAATCAGCCCCAGCATTTT. Its protein product is CSASPAGDSNQPQHF.